One sample yielded the 29 T cell receptor beta chains listed below, sequenced in a study of T cell responses to AZD1222 COVID-19 vaccine. Data came from immunoSEQ multiplex PCR; TCRdb stores just in-frame clones and leaves some out. The sample has 130,000 to 150,000 clones, approximately 90% seen once. This material consisted of peripheral blood, taken 28 days after the second AZD1222 dose. The receptors stem from an adult who received the AZD1222 COVID-19 vaccine.

This chain connects TRBV7-3 to TRBJ1-5, with 7 bases aligning to TRBD1. Germline V lookup: CDR1 SGHTA, CDR2 FQGTGA. Germline trimming cut 1 base from V and 3 bases from J; bases unmatched to any gene: 18. The CDR3 covers 20 residues. CDR3 loop: CASSLKAPGRGRLINQPQHF. CDR3 sequence (DNA): TGTGCCAGCAGCTTAAAAGCCCCGGGGAGGGGGCGACTCATCAATCAGCCCCAGCATTTT. Full variable domain (rest looked up from reference TRBV7-3 and TRBJ1-5): GAGVSQTPSNKVTEKGKYVELRCDPISGHTALYWYRQSLGQGPEFLIYFQGTGAADDSGLPNDRFFAVRPEGSVSTLKIQRTERGDSAVYLCASSLKAPGRGRLINQPQHFGDGTRLSIL.

V gene TRBV5-1 combines with J gene TRBJ2-2; TRBD2 is a possible D gene (7 bases). CDR1 is SGHRS, CDR2 YFSETQ, per germline. This CDR3 has 16 residues. Deletions cut 4 bases from V and 4 bases from J, with 17 bases between. The CDR3 DNA reads as TGCGCCAGCAGCCTTGAAGGGAGGGGGAGCACCGGGGAGCTGTTTTTT. Translation gives CASSLEGRGSTGELFF.

The chain combines TRBV19 with TRBJ2-7; D gene unclear. Germline values: CDR1 LNHDA, CDR2 SQIVND (reference sequence). The CDR3 is 14 amino acids. V gave up 5 bases and J gave up 1 base, with 12 bases separating them. The DNA of the CDR3 is TGTGCCAGTAGTCTGCGACCAGAATCCTACGAGCAGTACTTC. It is translated as CASSLRPESYEQYF.

The V and J genes are TRBV28 and TRBJ2-1; D uncertain. CDR1 is MDHEN and CDR2 is SYDVKM in the germline V gene. The CDR3 has 13 amino acids. V was shortened by 9 bases and J by 1 base, with 10 bases between the two germline ends. DNA for the CDR3: TGTGCCAGTTCCGACCGTTCCTACAATGAGCAGTTCTTC. Translating it yields CASSDRSYNEQFF. The whole variable domain, filled in from reference TRBV28 and TRBJ2-1, reads DVKVTQSSRYLVKRTGEKVFLECVQDMDHENMFWYRQDPGLGLRLIYFSYDVKMKEKGDIPEGYSVSREKKERFSLILESASTNQTSMYLCASSDRSYNEQFFGPGTRLTVL.

This chain connects TRBV6-5 to TRBJ2-7; possibly TRBD2 for D (7 bases). Trimming removed 5 bases at V and 2 bases at J, with 16 bases between. This CDR3 contains 15 residues. Looked up from germline, CDR1 is MNHEY and CDR2 is SVGAGI. CDR3 sequence: CASSRGGQLTYEQYF. The CDR3 DNA is TGTGCCAGCAGTCGCGGGGGCCAATTGACCTACGAGCAGTACTTC.

V is TRBV28 and J is TRBJ2-5, with D possibly being TRBD2 (5 bases). Germline V gives CDR1 MDHEN, CDR2 SYDVKM. The CDR3 spans 14 residues. The germline V and J ends were trimmed by 2 bases and 2 bases, with 9 bases remaining between them. In DNA, the CDR3 is TGTGCCAGCAGTTTACGAGACTATCAAGAGACCCAGTACTTC. Its protein is CASSLRDYQETQYF.

This chain links TRBV29-1 with TRBJ2-5; D tentatively fits TRBD1 or TRBD2 (5 bases each). The CDR3 has 14 amino acids. V lost 8 bases and J 2 bases, leaving 18 bases between the germline ends. The germline CDR1 and CDR2 sequences are SQVTM and ANQGSEA. CDR3 coding DNA: TGCAGCCTCCTCTCACCGGGGCTTCAAGAGACCCAGTACTTC. Its translation is CSLLSPGLQETQYF.

This sequence joins TRBV27 and TRBJ1-5, with TRBD1 as a possible D gene (5 bases). This CDR3 has 15 residues. Germline V lookup: CDR1 MNHEY, CDR2 SMNVEV (reference sequence). Trimming removed 5 bases from V and 0 bases from J, with 11 bases in between. CDR3: CASSSKGRSNQPQHF. CDR3 DNA sequence: TGTGCCAGCAGTAGTAAGGGGCGTAGCAATCAGCCCCAGCATTTT.

The genes are TRBV7-9 and TRBJ2-7; 8 bases agree with TRBD2. The germline V gene encodes CDR1 SEHNR and CDR2 FQNEAQ (reference sequence). This CDR3 has 14 residues. J gave up 3 bases and V 4 bases, and 5 bases lay outside the gene matches. The CDR3 region is CASSSSGRSYEQYF. The DNA for the CDR3 is TGTGCCAGCAGCTCGAGCGGGAGAAGCTACGAGCAGTACTTC. Complete variable domain (other parts from reference TRBV7-9 and TRBJ2-7): DTGVSQNPRHKITKRGQNVTFRCDPISEHNRLYWYRQTLGQGPEFLTYFQNEAQLEKSRLLSDRFSAERPKGSFSTLEIQRTEQGDSAMYLCASSSSGRSYEQYFGPGTRLTVT.

The chain has TRBV5-1 and TRBJ2-3; tentatively, D is TRBD2 (7 bases). The V end was cut by 0 bases, the J end by 0 bases, with 17 bases between. The CDR3 loop spans 18 amino acids. Germline V gene sequence: CDR1 SGHRS, CDR2 YFSETQ. CDR3 sequence reads: CASSLDGRGGASTDTQYF. The CDR3 region has the DNA TGCGCCAGCAGCTTGGATGGCAGGGGAGGGGCTAGCACAGATACGCAGTATTTT.

The chain employs TRBV6-5 and TRBJ1-4; D is possibly TRBD1 (5 bases). The length of the CDR3 is 14 residues. Germline CDR1 and CDR2: MNHEY and SVGAGI. Between the trimmed V and J ends, which lost 0 bases and 8 bases, there was a span of 10 bases. The CDR3 is CASSYSQGVEKLFF. For the CDR3, the DNA is TGTGCCAGCAGTTACTCCCAGGGAGTAGAAAAACTGTTTTTT.

The chain is built from TRBV4-2 and TRBJ1-1, with D hard to call. The CDR3 has 16 amino acids. Germline CDR1 LGHNA, CDR2 YNFKEQ. V lost 0 bases, J lost 1 base, and 12 bases lay in between. CDR3 protein: CASSQEEWSGNTEAFF. CDR3 DNA: TGTGCCAGCAGCCAAGAGGAGTGGAGTGGGAACACTGAAGCTTTCTTT.

The J gene is TRBJ2-5, the V gene TRBV10-2; 10 nucleotides line up with TRBD2. Trimming removed 6 bases from V and 3 bases from J; junction bases left unmatched: 4. Per the germline V gene, CDR1 is WSHSY and CDR2 is SAAADI. This CDR3 contains 14 residues. The CDR3 DNA reads TGCGCCAGCAGGACTCTAGCGGGAGAAGAGACCCAGTACTTC. It yields the protein CASRTLAGEETQYF.

This clone was counted once. The chain couples TRBV10-2 to TRBJ2-5; 8 bases agree with TRBD1. The CDR3 runs 18 residues. Germline lookup yields CDR1 WSHSY and CDR2 SAAADI. The V and J ends lost 4 bases and 2 bases, in that order; junction bases with no gene match: 15. CDR3 protein: CASSGWGTGGRWQETQYF. The CDR3 DNA reads as TGCGCCAGCAGTGGTTGGGGTACAGGGGGTCGTTGGCAAGAGACCCAGTACTTC.

The chain is built from TRBV29-1 and TRBJ2-1, with D perhaps TRBD2 (5 bases). Trimming cost V 4 bases and J 7 bases, with 5 bases left between them. This CDR3 has 10 residues. Germline assignment: CDR1 SQVTM and CDR2 ANQGSEA. CDR3 nucleotide sequence: TGCAGCGTTGCGGGAAATGAGCAGTTCTTC. Amino acid sequence: CSVAGNEQFF.

The chain recombines TRBV4-3 with TRBJ2-3; D remains ambiguous. CDR3 size: 13 residues. Germline assignment: CDR1 LGHNA and CDR2 YSLEER. V lost 1 base and J 3 bases, leaving 5 bases between the germline ends. The CDR3 spells CASSQGLTDTQYF. CDR3 DNA: TGCGCCAGCAGCCAAGGATTGACAGATACGCAGTATTTT.

The chain recombines TRBV19 with TRBJ2-1; D perhaps matches TRBD1 (6 bases). V was trimmed by 6 bases and J by 6 bases, leaving 6 bases between them. The CDR3 spans 11 residues. Germline V gives CDR1 LNHDA, CDR2 SQIVND (reference sequence). The CDR3 DNA reads as TGTGCCAGTAGAGGGGGCAATGAGCAGTTCTTC. This gives the protein CASRGGNEQFF.

This chain links TRBV19 with TRBJ2-3, with 7 bases identical to TRBD1. The CDR3 length is 11 residues. Trimming took 5 bases from V and 11 from J; bases not matched to a gene: 4. CDR1 is LNHDA, CDR2 SQIVND, per germline (reference sequence). The CDR3 here is CASSHRGRQYF. The CDR3, as DNA: TGTGCCAGTAGTCACAGGGGAAGGCAGTATTTT.

The chain links TRBV6-2 or TRBV6-3 to TRBJ2-1; TRBD1 is a possible D gene (6 bases). This CDR3 region has 16 residues. Trimming cost V 5 bases and J 2 bases, with 16 bases left between them. The V gene's germline CDR1 is MNHEY and CDR2 SVGEGT. The CDR3 is CASSQDRLPTYNEQFF. The CDR3 DNA sequence: TGTGCCAGCAGTCAAGACAGGCTTCCAACCTACAATGAGCAGTTCTTC.

The V and J genes are TRBV28 and TRBJ2-7; possibly TRBD2 for D (7 bases). This CDR3 comprises 14 residues. Germline CDR1 is MDHEN and CDR2 is SYDVKM. V was cut by 2 bases and J by 3 bases, with 11 bases left in between. CDR3 coding DNA: TGTGCCAGCAGTTTAGGAGGGGGGGGCTACGAGCAGTACTTC. As protein: CASSLGGGGYEQYF.

This chain connects TRBV20-1 to TRBJ1-2; D is uncertain. CDR3 length: 11 amino acids. V was clipped by 3 bases and J by 8 bases, with 10 bases between them. Per the germline V gene, CDR1 is DFQATT and CDR2 is SNEGSKA (reference sequence). In DNA, the CDR3 is TGCAGTGCTAGGGACGGAGGAGGCTACACCTTC. It specifies CSARDGGGYTF.

This chain connects TRBV5-1 to TRBJ2-1; either TRBD1 or TRBD2 may fit D (5 bases each). Germline CDR1 is SGHRS and CDR2 is YFSETQ. The CDR3 totals 14 residues. The CDR3, as DNA: TGCGGGAGTAGTCGGGACGGCGGCGAAAATGAGCAGTTCTTC. Its translation: CGSSRDGGENEQFF.

The J gene is TRBJ2-1, the V gene TRBV5-4, with TRBD1 matching over 11 bases. V gave up 5 bases and J gave up 2 bases; unmatched junction bases: 3. CDR1 is SGHNT, CDR2 YYREEE, per germline (reference sequence). CDR3 size: 15 residues. Written as DNA, the CDR3 is TGTGCCAGCAGATCGGGACAGGGGGCCTACAATGAGCAGTTCTTC. Translated: CASRSGQGAYNEQFF.

The CDR3 spells CASSSSGTLATEQYF. The CDR3 region has the DNA TGTGCCAGCAGCTCCAGCGGGACACTAGCGACCGAGCAGTACTTC. The chain employs TRBV7-2 and TRBJ2-7; D may be TRBD2 (7 bases). The germline CDR1 and CDR2 sequences are SGHTA and FQGNSA. The CDR3 sequence is 15 residues long. Trimming shortened V by 4 bases and J by 6 bases, and 19 bases separated the two germline ends.

The chain employs TRBV28 and TRBJ2-3; D unresolved. CDR3 length equals 14 residues. V dropped 5 bases and J dropped 0 bases, with 9 bases sitting between them. Germline V gene sequence: CDR1 MDHEN, CDR2 SYDVKM. In DNA, the CDR3 is TGTGCCAGCAGTACCTCCGGAAGCACAGATACGCAGTATTTT. This sequence encodes CASSTSGSTDTQYF.

The sample holds a few counts of this clone. The rearrangement links TRBV29-1 to TRBJ2-1, with 9 bases aligning to TRBD2. V shed 4 bases, J shed 12 bases, and the junction held 10 bases outside the gene matches. The CDR3 runs 13 residues. Germline V CDR1 and CDR2: SQVTM, ANQGSEA. Here the CDR3 reads CSVVASGIRLQFF. CDR3 nucleotide sequence: TGCAGCGTTGTGGCTAGCGGGATTAGGTTGCAGTTCTTC.

Here the CDR3 reads CASSPDRGGFTEAFF. The CDR3 nucleotides are TGTGCCAGCTCCCCCGACAGGGGAGGATTCACTGAAGCTTTCTTT. This rearrangement joins TRBV18 to TRBJ1-1; 8 positions match TRBD1. The CDR3 is 15 amino acids. The germline gives CDR1 KGHSH, CDR2 LQKENI. V dropped 6 bases and J dropped 4; count of bases not matched to a gene: 10.

This chain links TRBV12-5 with TRBJ2-1, with 9 positions matching TRBD2. In germline, CDR1 is LGHNT, CDR2 FRNRAP. This CDR3 spans 19 amino acids. Trimming removed 0 bases from V and 0 bases from J; junction bases left unmatched: 9. The CDR3 sequence is CASGLVIPAGGSSYNEQFF. The CDR3 bases are TGTGCTAGTGGTTTGGTAATTCCAGCGGGAGGTTCCTCCTACAATGAGCAGTTCTTC. Filled out from reference TRBV12-5 and TRBJ2-1, the complete variable domain reads DARVTQTPRHKVTEMGQEVTMRCQPILGHNTVFWYRQTMMQGLELLAYFRNRAPLDDSGMPKDRFSAEMPDATLATLKIQPSEPRDSAVYFCASGLVIPAGGSSYNEQFFGPGTRLTVL.

The rearrangement uses TRBV10-3 and TRBJ2-2, with D hard to call. Germline values: CDR1 ENHRY, CDR2 SYGVKD. CDR3 length: 16 residues. The ends were cut back, 7 bases at V and 3 bases at J, with 18 bases in the middle. The CDR3 is CAITPFFRAHTGELFF. The CDR3 coding sequence is TGTGCCATCACCCCTTTTTTTCGTGCGCACACCGGGGAGCTGTTTTTT.